These T cell receptor beta chains were read from a single sample in a study of cytomegalovirus exposure and HLA in healthy donors. Clones were sequenced by immunoSEQ multiplex PCR, and TCRdb holds only the in-frame ones, with some missing. The table shows over 250,000 clones, with approximately 83% occurring only once. Material for sequencing was PBMCs. These receptors were taken from a woman under 30 in good health and CMV-seronegative. CDR3s include the opening cysteine and the closing phenylalanine or tryptophan. The D gene is left open where the match is weak. Rows give clone size only sometimes, using once, few, many, or a class for an expanded clone.

CDR3aa | CDR3nt | d_gene | j_gene | abundance | v_gene
CAWSARGSSYNEQFF | TGTGCCTGGAGCGCTCGGGGGAGCTCCTACAATGAGCAGTTCTTC | . | TRBJ2-1 | . | TRBV30
CASSLGSSYNEQFF | TGTGCCAGCAGTTTAGGCAGCTCCTACAATGAGCAGTTCTTC | . | TRBJ2-1 | . | TRBV28
CASSGQGSPDLNYGYTF | TGTGCCAGCAGTGGTCAGGGGAGTCCGGATCTTAACTATGGCTACACCTTC | . | TRBJ1-2 | . | TRBV25-1
CASSPQGLAAYNEQFF | TGTGCCAGCAGTCCCCAGGGCCTAGCGGCCTACAATGAGCAGTTCTTC | TRBD2 | TRBJ2-1 | few | TRBV27
CASSYSGQGRNYGYTF | TGTGCCAGCAGTTACTCCGGACAGGGGCGTAACTATGGCTACACCTTC | TRBD1 | TRBJ1-2 | . | TRBV6-5
CASRMTVTRELFF | TGTGCCAGCAGAATGACAGTCACCAGGGAGCTGTTTTTT | . | TRBJ2-2 | . | TRBV28
CASSEFTGSGNTIYF | TGCGCCAGCAGTGAGTTCACGGGATCTGGAAACACCATATATTTT | . | TRBJ1-3 | . | TRBV10-2
CASSAPVGRASTDTQYF | TGTGCCAGCAGCGCCCCTGTTGGCAGGGCGAGCACAGATACGCAGTATTTT | . | TRBJ2-3 | . | TRBV25-1
CASSHSGRTSGQPQHF | TGTGCCAGCAGCCACTCGGGACGGACTAGTGGTCAGCCCCAGCATTTT | . | TRBJ1-5 | once | TRBV5-6
CASSGTGGSQPQHF | TGTGCCAGCAGTGGGACAGGGGGTAGTCAGCCCCAGCATTTT | TRBD1 | TRBJ1-5 | few | TRBV2
CASSLTGNTGELFF | TGCGCCAGCAGCCTGACAGGGAACACCGGGGAGCTGTTTTTT | . | TRBJ2-2 | . | TRBV5-1
CASSHRQGRDYGYTF | TGTGCCAGTAGCCACCGACAGGGAAGGGACTATGGCTACACCTTC | TRBD1 | TRBJ1-2 | few | TRBV19
CASSYSSGLSYEQYF | TGTGCCAGCAGTTACTCGAGCGGTCTCTCCTACGAGCAGTACTTC | . | TRBJ2-7 | . | TRBV6-5
CSAPSGVNTEAFF | TGCAGCGCCCCTAGCGGGGTCAACACTGAAGCTTTCTTT | . | TRBJ1-1 | . | TRBV29-1
CASSQDLAGASYEQYF | TGCGCCAGCAGCCAAGATCTAGCGGGAGCCTCCTACGAGCAGTACTTC | TRBD2 | TRBJ2-7 | few | TRBV4-1
CASSLGTGGSYEQYF | TGTGCCAGCAGTTTAGGTACAGGGGGATCCTACGAGCAGTACTTC | TRBD1 | TRBJ2-7 | . | TRBV28
CASSLGEGERELFF | TGTGCCAGCAGCCTCGGGGAGGGCGAACGGGAGCTGTTTTTT | TRBD2 | TRBJ2-2 | . | TRBV7-7
CASSLKLPGGGVYGYTF | TGTGCCAGCAGTTTAAAATTACCGGGAGGGGGTGTCTATGGCTACACCTTC | . | TRBJ1-2 | . | TRBV27